This entry lists 31 T cell receptor beta chains sequenced from one sample in a study of T cell responses to AZD1222 COVID-19 vaccine. Here immunoSEQ multiplex PCR was the method, and the copy in TCRdb shows in-frame clones only, minus some. The table has about 85,000 clones, 86% seen once. The material sequenced was peripheral blood, taken on day 0 of AZD1222 vaccination. The receptors here all came from an adult in good health.

The chain recombines TRBV28 with TRBJ1-1; possible D gene TRBD1, 6 bases. CDR1 and CDR2 (germline): MDHEN, SYDVKM. There are 14 residues in the CDR3. Trimming took 5 bases from V and 8 from J, leaving 18 bases between them. CDR3 DNA: TGTGCCAGCAGTCGAAATTCCTTCGGGACAGAAGCTTTCTTT. Protein product: CASSRNSFGTEAFF.

This chain links TRBV5-1 with TRBJ1-4; TRBD1 agrees at 8 bases. The CDR3 is made up of 14 amino acids. V lost 4 bases and J lost 6; bases outside the gene matches: 5. Germline CDR1 and CDR2: SGHRS and YFSETQ. The CDR3 region has the DNA TGCGCCAGCAGCCCGGACAGGGTAGATGAAAAACTGTTTTTT. It specifies CASSPDRVDEKLFF.

This clone was seen just once. The chain employs TRBV4-2 and TRBJ2-1; 9 bases agree with TRBD2. Germline values: CDR1 LGHNA, CDR2 YNFKEQ. This CDR3 comprises 17 residues. Trimming cost V 4 bases and J 0 bases; bases outside gene matches: 7. The CDR3: CASSPRLAASSYNEQFF. The CDR3 DNA is TGTGCCAGCAGCCCCCGACTAGCGGCTAGCTCCTACAATGAGCAGTTCTTC.

This sequence joins TRBV7-2 and TRBJ2-5; D assignment may be TRBD1 or TRBD2 (5 bases each). Germline CDR1 is SGHTA and CDR2 is FQGNSA. V lost 5 bases and J lost 14, with 18 bases in between. The length of the CDR3 is 12 residues. CDR3 DNA sequence: TGTGCCAGCAGCGGGGACCGGGTTGGGATTTACTTC. Translating gives CASSGDRVGIYF.

This chain joins TRBV19 and TRBJ1-6; 8 bases match TRBD1. Germline V lookup: CDR1 LNHDA, CDR2 SQIVND (reference sequence). V gave up 7 bases and J gave up 9 bases; unmatched junction bases: 8. There are 14 residues in the CDR3. The CDR3 region is CASNDRGEGSPLHF. CDR3 sequence (DNA): TGTGCCAGTAACGACAGGGGAGAAGGTTCACCCCTCCACTTT.

V is TRBV7-2 and J is TRBJ1-1; possible D gene TRBD1, 6 bases. CDR3 length: 13 amino acids. CDR1 is SGHTA, CDR2 FQGNSA, per germline. V dropped 6 bases and J dropped 2 bases, with 10 bases sitting between them. As DNA, the CDR3 is TGTGCCAGCAGGGCGGACAGTAACACTGAAGCTTTCTTT. Residues: CASRADSNTEAFF.

The chain couples TRBV28 to TRBJ1-2; D possibly corresponds to TRBD1 (5 bases). Germline lookup yields CDR1 MDHEN and CDR2 SYDVKM. The V gene lost 5 bases and the J gene lost 5 bases, with 15 bases spanning the gap. This CDR3 contains 14 residues. The chain's CDR3 is CASSPGHQAYGYTF. As DNA, the CDR3 is TGTGCCAGCAGTCCCGGACATCAAGCTTATGGCTACACCTTC.

The rearrangement uses TRBV3-1 (or the pseudogene TRBV3-2) and TRBJ1-6; 7 bases map to TRBD1. Germline-derived CDR1 and CDR2 are LGHDT and YNNKEL (reference sequence). V gave up 3 bases and J gave up 3 bases; unmatched junction bases: 2. This CDR3 has 15 amino acids. The CDR3 sequence is CASSQWDSYNSPLHF. The DNA for the CDR3 is TGTGCCAGCAGCCAGTGGGACAGCTATAATTCACCCCTCCACTTT.

This chain connects TRBV10-3 to TRBJ1-5, with 7 bases identical to TRBD1. Germline V gives CDR1 ENHRY, CDR2 SYGVKD. CDR3 length: 13 residues. V lost 5 bases, J lost 4 bases, and 2 bases stayed unmatched. This CDR3 reads CAISTGDNQPQHF. Written as DNA, the CDR3 is TGTGCCATCAGTACAGGGGATAATCAGCCCCAGCATTTT.

The J gene is TRBJ1-1, the V gene TRBV7-9, with 7 bases that match TRBD1. Germline CDR1 SEHNR, CDR2 FQNEAQ (reference sequence). The CDR3 covers 15 residues. J was trimmed by 1 base and V by 5 bases; bases with no gene match: 7. CDR3 nucleotide sequence: TGTGCCAGCAGCCGAGGGGACAGTCAGAACACTGAAGCTTTCTTT. Translated, it gives CASSRGDSQNTEAFF.

The V and J genes are TRBV15 and TRBJ2-7, with D unclear. This CDR3 comprises 13 residues. Trimming shortened V by 4 bases and J by 0 bases, and 7 bases separated the two germline ends. CDR1 LNHNV and CDR2 YYDKDF come from the germline V gene (reference sequence). The CDR3 sequence: CATSTPASYEQYF. The CDR3 DNA sequence: TGTGCCACCAGCACCCCCGCCTCCTACGAGCAGTACTTC.

Note on this clone: Other DNA sequences within the sample encode an identical CDR3. The genes are TRBV11-3 and TRBJ2-7; TRBD1 matches 8 bases. With V trimmed by 3 bases and J by 0 bases, 1 base remained unmatched. This CDR3 is 14 amino acids long. Germline CDR1 reads SGHNT; CDR2 reads YENEEA. CDR3 bases: TGTGCCAGCAGCTTGGGACAGGACTCCTACGAGCAGTACTTC. Its translation: CASSLGQDSYEQYF. The variable domain in full, with the rest retrieved from reference TRBV11-3 and TRBJ2-7, is EAGVVQSPRYKIIEKKQPVAFWCNPISGHNTLYWYLQNLGQGPELLIRYENEEAVDDSQLPKDRFSAERLKGVDSTLKIQPAELGDSAVYLCASSLGQDSYEQYFGPGTRLTVT.

The CDR3 DNA follows: TGTGCCAGCGTGAGGAGGGGCTCCTACGAGCAGTACTTC. Protein: CASVRRGSYEQYF. The rearrangement joins TRBV2 to TRBJ2-7, with a weak D call TRBD2 (6 bases). Germline values: CDR1 SNHLY, CDR2 FYNNEI. Trimming left V 8 bases short and J 0 bases short, with 11 bases between. There are 13 residues in the CDR3.

This chain uses TRBV28 with TRBJ2-3; 7 bases are shared with TRBD2. The germline CDR1 and CDR2 sequences are MDHEN and SYDVKM. J gave up 5 bases and V 2 bases, and 4 bases lay outside the gene matches. The CDR3 runs 14 residues. CDR3 bases: TGTGCCAGCAGTTTAGCGGGAGAAGAAGATACGCAGTATTTT. Translated, it gives CASSLAGEEDTQYF. The full variable domain, its missing parts supplied by reference TRBV28 and TRBJ2-3, is DVKVTQSSRYLVKRTGEKVFLECVQDMDHENMFWYRQDPGLGLRLIYFSYDVKMKEKGDIPEGYSVSREKKERFSLILESASTNQTSMYLCASSLAGEEDTQYFGPGTRLTVL.

The J gene is TRBJ1-1, the V gene TRBV11-2, with no clear D. Trimming took 8 bases from V and 6 from J, leaving 13 bases between them. The CDR3 consists of 12 residues. Germline-derived CDR1 and CDR2 are SGHAT and FQNNGV. CDR3 DNA: TGTGCCAGCGTGGGGAACGGAGCTGAAGCTTTCTTT. Translating gives CASVGNGAEAFF.

Only one count was recorded for this clone. This sequence joins TRBV5-1 and TRBJ2-5; D is possibly TRBD1 or TRBD2 (5 bases each). With 0 bases removed from V and 6 bases from J, the gap between germline ends came to 9 bases. Per the germline V gene, CDR1 is SGHRS and CDR2 is YFSETQ. The CDR3 contains 13 residues. The CDR3 sequence: CASSLEQGQTQYF. The CDR3 DNA follows: TGCGCCAGCAGCTTGGAGCAGGGACAGACCCAGTACTTC.

This rearrangement joins TRBV27 to TRBJ1-6; 10 bases agree with TRBD1. This CDR3 contains 18 residues. Trimming removed 4 bases from V and 2 bases from J; junction bases left unmatched: 8. Germline assignment: CDR1 MNHEY and CDR2 SMNVEV (reference sequence). CDR3 nucleotide sequence: TGTGCCAGCAGTTGGGGGACAGGGGTCCTTCCCTATAATTCACCCCTCCACTTT. Translation gives CASSWGTGVLPYNSPLHF.

CDR3 sequence reads: CASSQGWETQYF. Here the CDR3 DNA reads TGTGCCAGTTCTCAGGGGTGGGAGACCCAGTACTTC. This chain links TRBV19 with TRBJ2-5, with a possible D match to TRBD1 (6 bases). The CDR3 length is 12 residues. Per the germline V gene, CDR1 is LNHDA and CDR2 is SQIVND (reference sequence). Trimming left V 8 bases short and J 5 bases short, with 12 bases between.

CDR3 sequence reads: CASSEWTSYEQYF. CDR3 sequence (DNA): TGTGCCAGCAGTGAGTGGACCTCCTACGAGCAGTACTTC. V and J are TRBV2 and TRBJ2-7, with D unclear. The CDR3 sequence is 13 residues long. V was cut by 3 bases and J by 0 bases, with 6 bases left in between. Germline lookup yields CDR1 SNHLY and CDR2 FYNNEI.

V is TRBV6-5 and J is TRBJ1-2; no definite D call. The CDR3 has 13 residues. Trimming shortened V by 7 bases and J by 1 base, and 10 bases separated the two germline ends. Germline CDR1 and CDR2: MNHEY and SVGAGI. The CDR3 nucleotides read TGTGCCAGCAAGCGGGGAGGTAACTATGGCTACACCTTC. Its translation: CASKRGGNYGYTF.

The chain has TRBV28 and TRBJ2-1; 7 nucleotides align to TRBD2. This CDR3 spans 14 amino acids. The germline V gene encodes CDR1 MDHEN and CDR2 SYDVKM. With V trimmed by 7 bases and J by 3 bases, 6 bases remained unmatched. The CDR3 DNA is TGTGCCAGCACCGCCAGCGGGAACTACAATGAGCAGTTCTTC. Translation: CASTASGNYNEQFF.

This chain joins TRBV27 and TRBJ2-2; D is undetermined. The germline V gene has CDR1 MNHEY and CDR2 SMNVEV (reference sequence). The CDR3 has 15 amino acids. V shed 7 bases and J shed 1 base, with 13 bases lying between them. This CDR3 reads CASTPAYMNTGELFF. As DNA, the CDR3 is TGTGCCAGCACCCCGGCTTACATGAACACCGGGGAGCTGTTTTTT.

The CDR3 loop is CASSPTRLGRGETQYF. In DNA, the CDR3 is TGCGCCAGCAGCCCGACCCGACTAGGGAGGGGGGAGACCCAGTACTTC. The V and J genes are TRBV5-1 and TRBJ2-5; possible D gene TRBD2, 7 bases. Trimming stripped 4 bases from V and 5 bases from J, with 21 bases between. The CDR3 length is 16 residues. CDR1 and CDR2 (germline): SGHRS, YFSETQ.

This chain joins TRBV4-2 and TRBJ2-1, with 11 positions matching TRBD1. The CDR3 consists of 16 residues. The trim removed 0 bases at V and 3 bases at J, leaving 1 base unmatched. Germline loops: CDR1 LGHNA, CDR2 YNFKEQ. The CDR3, as DNA: TGTGCCAGCAGCCAAGATGGGACAGGGGGCTACAATGAGCAGTTCTTC. This sequence encodes CASSQDGTGGYNEQFF.

To note about this clone: The identical CDR3 is also encoded by other nucleotide sequences in the sample. The chain recombines TRBV5-1 with TRBJ2-7, with D uncertain. Trimming took off 4 bases at V and 1 base at J, with 3 bases between the two ends. CDR1 SGHRS and CDR2 YFSETQ come from the germline V gene. This CDR3 is built from 11 residues. The CDR3 is CASSPSYEQYF. For the CDR3, the DNA is TGCGCCAGCAGCCCGTCCTACGAGCAGTACTTC. Full variable domain (missing parts from reference TRBV5-1 and TRBJ2-7): KAGVTQTPRYLIKTRGQQVTLSCSPISGHRSVSWYQQTPGQGLQFLFEYFSETQRNKGNFPGRFSGRQFSNSRSEMNVSTLELGDSALYLCASSPSYEQYFGPGTRLTVT.

V usage is TRBV30 and J usage is TRBJ1-5, with D unresolved. Germline CDR1 is GTSNPN and CDR2 is SVGIG (reference sequence). V was pared by 1 base and J by 2 bases, with 3 bases between. This CDR3 has 12 amino acids. CDR3 sequence (DNA): TGTGCCTGGAGTGGTGGCAATCAGCCCCAGCATTTT. It translates to CAWSGGNQPQHF.

This chain connects TRBV19 to TRBJ2-2; no clear D. CDR3 length: 11 amino acids. Germline CDR1 and CDR2: LNHDA and SQIVND (reference sequence). V shed 6 bases and J shed 6 bases, with 5 bases lying between them. CDR3 sequence: CASSSPGELFF. In DNA form, the CDR3 reads TGTGCCAGTAGCTCTCCCGGGGAGCTGTTTTTT.

The V call is TRBV5-1, the J call TRBJ2-1; TRBD2 is a possible D gene (5 bases). The CDR3 loop spans 15 amino acids. Trimming cost V 2 bases and J 3 bases, with 12 bases left between them. Per the germline V gene, CDR1 is SGHRS and CDR2 is YFSETQ. CDR3 loop: CASSLEGVSYNEQFF. The CDR3 DNA reads as TGCGCCAGCAGCTTAGAGGGAGTGAGCTACAATGAGCAGTTCTTC.

In DNA form, the CDR3 reads TGTGCCAGCAGCTCCACCGGGGTGACCGGTGAGCAGTTCTTC. Amino acid sequence: CASSSTGVTGEQFF. V usage is TRBV7-3 and J usage is TRBJ2-1; perhaps TRBD2 as D (5 bases). Germline V gene sequence: CDR1 SGHTA, CDR2 FQGTGA. Trimming took 4 bases from V and 9 from J, leaving 16 bases between them. The CDR3 has 14 residues.

The V call is TRBV29-1, the J call TRBJ1-5; TRBD1 is a possible D gene (5 bases). Germline CDR1 reads SQVTM; CDR2 reads ANQGSEA. This CDR3 comprises 13 residues. Trimming cost V 7 bases and J 3 bases, with 13 bases left between them. CDR3 nucleotides: TGCAGCGGCGGGGACGGTCCCAATCAGCCCCAGCATTTT. Its protein is CSGGDGPNQPQHF.

The chain has TRBV7-3 and TRBJ1-4, with 7 bases identical to TRBD1. CDR3 length: 14 amino acids. Trimming took 5 bases from V and 8 from J; bases not matched to a gene: 8. CDR1 and CDR2 from the germline V gene are SGHTA and FQGTGA. The CDR3 is CASSLRTGGEKLFF. In DNA form, the CDR3 reads TGTGCCAGCAGCCTCAGGACAGGTGGCGAAAAACTGTTTTTT.